Given below is one T cell receptor (beta chain) in context. Generated by immunoSEQ multiplex PCR, the TCRdb table keeps only in-frame clones and is missing some. Of about 92,000 clones listed, roughly four fifths are singletons. This record comes from a study of control samples from healthy donors and cancer patients. V lost 2 bases and J 7 bases, leaving 5 bases between the germline ends. CDR3 length equals 12 residues. In germline, CDR1 is SGHTA, CDR2 FQGNSA. This chain links TRBV7-2 with TRBJ2-2, with D unresolved. The source material was blood. The source is a woman aged 55-70 years in good health. The CDR3 reads CASSLKLGELFF. CDR3 nucleotide sequence: TGTGCCAGCAGCTTAAAACTCGGGGAGCTGTTTTTT.